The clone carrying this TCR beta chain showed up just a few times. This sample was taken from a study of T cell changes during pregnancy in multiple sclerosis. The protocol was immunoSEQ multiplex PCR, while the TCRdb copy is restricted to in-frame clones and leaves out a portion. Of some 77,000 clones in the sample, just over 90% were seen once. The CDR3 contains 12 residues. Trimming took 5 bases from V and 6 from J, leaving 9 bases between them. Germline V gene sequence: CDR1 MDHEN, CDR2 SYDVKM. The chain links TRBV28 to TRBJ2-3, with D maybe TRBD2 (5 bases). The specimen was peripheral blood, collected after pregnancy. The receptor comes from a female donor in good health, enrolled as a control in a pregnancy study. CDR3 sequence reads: CASSPTRDTQYF. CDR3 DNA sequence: TGTGCCAGCAGTCCCACTAGGGATACGCAGTATTTT.